These T cell receptor beta chains were read from a single sample in a study of T cell changes during pregnancy in multiple sclerosis. Sequencing was performed with immunoSEQ multiplex PCR; in TCRdb, only in-frame clones are kept and a portion is missing. The sample gives some 87,000 clones, about 92% of which show up once; approximately 2.6% is in the top ten. Sequences were derived from peripheral blood, sampled in the first trimester of pregnancy. These receptors were taken from a female donor with multiple sclerosis, enrolled in a pregnancy study. Each CDR3 is given with its conserved first and last residue. The order of the fields is V gene, clone size, J gene, CDR3 protein. Size values are once, few and many counts, or a class for expanded clones, and some rows have none.

V gene: TRBV27; clone size: once; J gene: TRBJ2-1; CDR3 protein: CASSTGHEQFF
V gene: TRBV7-8; clone size: NA; J gene: TRBJ2-3; CDR3 protein: CASSPRTSGGDPDTQYF
V gene: TRBV29-1; clone size: NA; J gene: TRBJ2-7; CDR3 protein: CSVLRGNEQYF
V gene: TRBV28; clone size: NA; J gene: TRBJ1-2; CDR3 protein: CASSLALADGYTF
V gene: TRBV14; clone size: NA; J gene: TRBJ1-2; CDR3 protein: CASSHLRQGPSYGYTF
V gene: TRBV5-1; clone size: NA; J gene: TRBJ2-7; CDR3 protein: CASSLGEGAKALGSSYEQYF
V gene: TRBV5-1; clone size: NA; J gene: TRBJ2-5; CDR3 protein: CASSLGGASETQYF
V gene: TRBV5-1; clone size: NA; J gene: TRBJ2-2; CDR3 protein: CASSLVLLAGGKNTGELFF
V gene: TRBV7-8; clone size: NA; J gene: TRBJ1-3; CDR3 protein: CASSPRTGDISPIYF
V gene: TRBV7-2; clone size: NA; J gene: TRBJ2-2; CDR3 protein: CASSHRTGGATGELFF
V gene: TRBV5-4; clone size: once; J gene: TRBJ1-1; CDR3 protein: CASSLPNQGTEAFF
V gene: TRBV5-1; clone size: NA; J gene: TRBJ2-1; CDR3 protein: CASSLVASGSYNEQFF
V gene: TRBV6-1; clone size: NA; J gene: TRBJ2-5; CDR3 protein: CASNSKGAGTQYF
V gene: TRBV7-9; clone size: NA; J gene: TRBJ2-7; CDR3 protein: CASSRGTLYEQYF
V gene: TRBV4-1; clone size: NA; J gene: TRBJ2-1; CDR3 protein: CASSLSGAGSGDNEQFF
V gene: TRBV7-8; clone size: NA; J gene: TRBJ1-1; CDR3 protein: CASSSGENTEAFF
V gene: TRBV7-9; clone size: NA; J gene: TRBJ2-7; CDR3 protein: CASSLAAGEQYF
V gene: TRBV5-4; clone size: NA; J gene: TRBJ2-2; CDR3 protein: CASSPPGAGVAGELFF
V gene: TRBV5-1; clone size: NA; J gene: TRBJ2-5; CDR3 protein: CASSLEGAGGGETQYF
V gene: TRBV7-6; clone size: NA; J gene: TRBJ2-2; CDR3 protein: CASSPLGVTAGELFF
V gene: TRBV6-5; clone size: NA; J gene: TRBJ1-3; CDR3 protein: CASRPRGSGNTIYF
V gene: TRBV7-9; clone size: once; J gene: TRBJ1-1; CDR3 protein: CASSNSHRQAFF
V gene: TRBV5-1; clone size: NA; J gene: TRBJ2-7; CDR3 protein: CASSLPASGYYEQYF
V gene: TRBV29-1; clone size: NA; J gene: TRBJ1-2; CDR3 protein: CSVEDRDPSTGYGYTF
V gene: TRBV7-9; clone size: NA; J gene: TRBJ1-2; CDR3 protein: CASSGGGLGNYGYTF
V gene: TRBV27; clone size: NA; J gene: TRBJ2-7; CDR3 protein: CASGPGVYEQYF
V gene: TRBV30; clone size: NA; J gene: TRBJ1-4; CDR3 protein: CAWADGHFNEKLFF
V gene: TRBV7-8; clone size: NA; J gene: TRBJ1-4; CDR3 protein: CASLGQSEKLFF
V gene: TRBV27; clone size: NA; J gene: TRBJ2-7; CDR3 protein: CASSSNGGRAFEQYF
V gene: TRBV25-1; clone size: NA; J gene: TRBJ1-5; CDR3 protein: CASSEYGGQQPQHF
V gene: TRBV18; clone size: NA; J gene: TRBJ2-5; CDR3 protein: CASSPVSQETQYF
V gene: TRBV6-5; clone size: NA; J gene: TRBJ1-1; CDR3 protein: CASSQADRGTEAFF
V gene: TRBV7-6; clone size: NA; J gene: TRBJ2-1; CDR3 protein: CASSSESPSYNEQFF
V gene: TRBV28; clone size: NA; J gene: TRBJ2-1; CDR3 protein: CASSLSPPREEFF
V gene: TRBV11-2; clone size: NA; J gene: TRBJ1-2; CDR3 protein: CASSLDLRVGGGGYTF
V gene: TRBV28; clone size: NA; J gene: TRBJ1-5; CDR3 protein: CASSFSLGQAVLTSQPQHF
V gene: TRBV25-1; clone size: NA; J gene: TRBJ1-4; CDR3 protein: CASSESGRTGREKLFF
V gene: TRBV6-5; clone size: NA; J gene: TRBJ1-1; CDR3 protein: CASSPRQGEAFF
V gene: TRBV29-1; clone size: few; J gene: TRBJ2-6; CDR3 protein: CSVSDSGANVLTF
V gene: TRBV6-1; clone size: NA; J gene: TRBJ2-5; CDR3 protein: CASSGRSGSLATQYF
V gene: TRBV23-1; clone size: NA; J gene: TRBJ2-7; CDR3 protein: CASSLYNSGRASMSRSYEQYF
V gene: TRBV19; clone size: NA; J gene: TRBJ2-6; CDR3 protein: CASSIGGSGANVLTF
V gene: TRBV7-9; clone size: NA; J gene: TRBJ2-7; CDR3 protein: CASSKSPGHSSYEQYF
V gene: TRBV15; clone size: NA; J gene: TRBJ2-3; CDR3 protein: CATSRPSGGSTDTQYF
V gene: TRBV15; clone size: NA; J gene: TRBJ2-5; CDR3 protein: CATSRGGTGKTKTQYF
V gene: TRBV5-6; clone size: NA; J gene: TRBJ2-7; CDR3 protein: CASSTVDKYEQYF
V gene: TRBV21-1; clone size: NA; J gene: TRBJ1-1; CDR3 protein: CASSKDLRGRMNTEAFF
V gene: TRBV7-9; clone size: NA; J gene: TRBJ1-2; CDR3 protein: CASSLSQGWDGYTF
V gene: TRBV18; clone size: once; J gene: TRBJ2-7; CDR3 protein: CASSPLGGVDEQYF
V gene: TRBV15; clone size: NA; J gene: TRBJ2-7; CDR3 protein: CATSRDNQGGHEQYF
V gene: TRBV7-2; clone size: NA; J gene: TRBJ2-7; CDR3 protein: CASSLWGRAHEQYF
V gene: TRBV29-1; clone size: NA; J gene: TRBJ2-1; CDR3 protein: CSAGLAGEYREQFF
V gene: TRBV28; clone size: NA; J gene: TRBJ2-7; CDR3 protein: CASTGGAGQQYF
V gene: TRBV29-1; clone size: NA; J gene: TRBJ2-7; CDR3 protein: CSVRGQGAWEQYF
V gene: TRBV7-8; clone size: once; J gene: TRBJ1-1; CDR3 protein: CASSYGTRGSGTEAFF